These T cell receptor beta chains were read from a single sample in a study of cytomegalovirus exposure and HLA in healthy donors. Profiling relied on immunoSEQ multiplex PCR, and the TCRdb table lists in-frame clones only, not all of them. In the table there are about 98,000 clones, around 88% of which are singletons. Sequenced: PBMCs. The receptors were gathered from a woman aged 25-40 years in good health and CMV-seronegative. Each CDR3 is given without its conserved first and last residue. Part of the rows lack a size; the others show once, few, many or a class for expanded clones.

v_call clone_size cdr3_aa
TRBV29-1 once SGGGTTDTQY
TRBV2 few ASSRDRGNEQY
TRBV27 NA ANSRAGYKNIQY
TRBV7-2 NA ASREWPTEAF
TRBV7-2 NA ASGTRSNYEQY
TRBV15 NA ATSSRGANYGYT
TRBV27 NA ASSPGTSGYNEQF
TRBV5-1 few ASSGGVGTEAF
TRBV28 NA ASSAPRGANYGYT
TRBV11-1 NA ASSPRAGGETQY
TRBV25-1 NA ASSELRGGPSNEQF
TRBV15 few ATSSRQIQETQY
TRBV2 NA ASSWTGPSTDTQY
TRBV28 NA ASREQGRTEAF
TRBV6-1 NA ASSLAGGDSYEQY
TRBV28 NA ASNSARTGKPFYEQY
TRBV6-1 NA ASSEAGPYNSPLH
TRBV2 few ASRRRTGKQRGELF
TRBV5-3 few ARSGSGGVRYEQY
TRBV4-1 once ASSPRLELYNEQF
TRBV7-6 NA ASSSAGQETQY
TRBV11-2 NA ASSRGHPNTGELF
TRBV27 NA ASSTTSGTPTGELF
TRBV19 NA ASSMRDRGPSETQY
TRBV10-3 NA AISGGSGANVLT
TRBV5-1 NA ASSLFGQGTDTQY
TRBV18 NA ASSLTGWDTQY
TRBV25-1 NA ASSDSAVAKNIQY